The 32 T cell receptor beta chains below all came from one sample that was sequenced in a study of beta chain features in type 1 diabetes. These receptors lack a known antigen. Study-wide findings and caveats: Type 1 diabetes patients showed a moderate but significant shortening of TCRB CDR3s in all four CD4+ subsets.

Reverse transcribing all isolated RNA meant expressed TCRB transcripts were sequenced. TCRdb keeps only in-frame clones here, not all; method: immunoSEQ multiplex PCR. The repertoire holds some 280,000 clones, with 14% as singletons. The sequencing input was naive CD4+ T cells from blood. Every receptor here comes from a young man with type 1 diabetes.

CDR3 DNA: TGTGCCTGGAGTGTAGGAGATCAGCCCCAGCATTTT. It codes for CAWSVGDQPQHF. The rearrangement links TRBV30 to TRBJ1-5, with unresolved D. V shed 0 bases and J shed 5 bases, with 5 bases lying between them. The CDR3 runs to 12 residues. From germline, CDR1 is GTSNPN and CDR2 SVGIG (reference sequence).

This clone appeared a few times. The V call is TRBV7-3, the J call TRBJ2-2, with 7 bases lining up with TRBD1. The CDR3 consists of 14 residues. Germline V gives CDR1 SGHTA, CDR2 FQGTGA. V lost 5 bases, J lost 6 bases, and 6 bases stayed unmatched. In DNA form, the CDR3 reads TGTGCCAGCAGCCCCGGACAGGAATCCGGGGAGCTGTTTTTT. It codes for CASSPGQESGELFF.

The chain recombines TRBV19 with TRBJ1-2; no clear D gene. V gave up 6 bases and J gave up 4 bases, with 9 bases separating them. The CDR3 is made up of 12 amino acids. Germline loops: CDR1 LNHDA, CDR2 SQIVND (reference sequence). CDR3 region: CASSYDTYGYTF. The CDR3 nucleotides read TGTGCCAGTAGCTACGACACCTATGGCTACACCTTC.

This chain joins TRBV7-2 and TRBJ2-1; weak D call: TRBD2 (6 bases). Germline V gene data show CDR1 as SGHTA and CDR2 as FQGNSA. This CDR3 comprises 14 residues. V lost 1 base and J 8 bases, leaving 12 bases between the germline ends. The CDR3, as DNA: TGTGCCAGCAGCTTAGATCGCGGGAAAGATGAGCAGTTCTTC. Protein product: CASSLDRGKDEQFF.

This clone was seen only a few times. The chain is built from TRBV28 and TRBJ2-1; 13 positions agree with TRBD2. J gave up 8 bases and V 2 bases, and 6 bases lay outside the gene matches. The CDR3 sequence is 16 residues long. Germline V lookup: CDR1 MDHEN, CDR2 SYDVKM. CDR3: CASSLAGTSGIYEQFF. As DNA, the CDR3 is TGTGCCAGCAGTTTAGCTGGGACTAGCGGGATCTATGAGCAGTTCTTC. Variable domain in full (rest from reference TRBV28 and TRBJ2-1): DVKVTQSSRYLVKRTGEKVFLECVQDMDHENMFWYRQDPGLGLRLIYFSYDVKMKEKGDIPEGYSVSREKKERFSLILESASTNQTSMYLCASSLAGTSGIYEQFFGPGTRLTVL.

The rearrangement links TRBV28 to TRBJ2-7, with 14 bases lining up with TRBD2. CDR1 and CDR2 from the germline V gene are MDHEN and SYDVKM. V shed 5 bases, J shed 0 bases, and the junction held 0 bases outside the gene matches. CDR3 length: 15 residues. Here the CDR3 reads CASSGTSGSSYEQYF. CDR3 DNA sequence: TGTGCCAGCAGTGGGACTAGCGGGAGCTCCTACGAGCAGTACTTC.

The V and J genes are TRBV9 and TRBJ2-5; 14 nucleotides line up with TRBD2. The DNA end is more similar to TRBJ2-7, so the J call may be wrong. CDR3 size: 14 residues. Germline assignment: CDR1 SGDLS and CDR2 YYNGEE. Here the CDR3 DNA reads TGTGCCAGCAGCGCCGGGACTAGCGGGAGCGAGCAGTACTTC. Amino acids: CASSAGTSGSEQYF.

V gene TRBV7-7 combines with J gene TRBJ2-5; D not resolved. Trimming cost V 1 base and J 1 base, with 7 bases left between them. Per the germline V gene, CDR1 is SSHAT and CDR2 is FNYEAQ (reference sequence). The CDR3 covers 14 residues. As DNA, the CDR3 is TGTGCCAGCAGCTTAGACGGGTCCCAAGAGACCCAGTACTTC. Encoded protein: CASSLDGSQETQYF.

This clone was picked up a small number of times. The rearrangement links TRBV2 to TRBJ2-1; D is unclear. V shed 5 bases and J shed 4 bases, with 12 bases lying between them. The CDR3 totals 14 residues. The germline CDR1 and CDR2 sequences are SNHLY and FYNNEI. The CDR3 DNA follows: TGTGCCAGCAGTACGAGTTCTAGGTACAATGAGCAGTTCTTC. Amino acids: CASSTSSRYNEQFF.

This clone was seen only a few times. This chain connects TRBV2 to TRBJ2-1; D is perhaps TRBD2 (5 bases). This CDR3 is 15 amino acids long. Germline CDR1 SNHLY, CDR2 FYNNEI. V lost 6 bases and J 4 bases, leaving 16 bases between the germline ends. Here the CDR3 reads CASRDWASRYNEQFF. In DNA form, the CDR3 reads TGTGCCAGCAGGGACTGGGCTAGCAGATACAATGAGCAGTTCTTC.

This clone was counted only a few times. The chain has TRBV5-1 and TRBJ2-1; D not certain. With 2 bases removed from V and 4 bases from J, the gap between germline ends came to 7 bases. From germline, CDR1 is SGHRS and CDR2 YFSETQ. The CDR3 has 13 residues. The CDR3 sequence is CASSFTEYNEQFF. The CDR3 DNA is TGCGCCAGCAGCTTTACAGAGTACAATGAGCAGTTCTTC.

The rearrangement uses TRBV28 and TRBJ2-5; 7 bases line up with TRBD2. The germline V gene encodes CDR1 MDHEN and CDR2 SYDVKM. The CDR3 is 13 amino acids. J was trimmed by 4 bases and V by 6 bases; bases with no gene match: 5. The CDR3 here is CASSGGGLETQYF. CDR3 sequence (DNA): TGTGCCAGCAGCGGGGGAGGGCTAGAGACCCAGTACTTC.

The chain joins TRBV7-9 to TRBJ1-2; maybe TRBD1 (6 bases). The V gene lost 3 bases and the J gene lost 5 bases, with 13 bases spanning the gap. CDR1 and CDR2 (germline): SEHNR, FQNEAQ (reference sequence). This CDR3 has 14 residues. The CDR3, as DNA: TGTGCCAGCAGCTTTCCACAGGGCGGGTATGGCTACACCTTC. Amino acid sequence: CASSFPQGGYGYTF.

This clone has only a few counts. The chain couples TRBV7-9 to TRBJ2-7; D may be TRBD2 (5 bases). The ends were cut back, 7 bases at V and 6 bases at J, with 13 bases in the middle. CDR3 length equals 12 residues. Per the germline V gene, CDR1 is SEHNR and CDR2 is FQNEAQ (reference sequence). The CDR3: CASTKSGSEQYF. CDR3 in DNA: TGTGCCAGCACCAAGTCGGGAAGCGAGCAGTACTTC.

This clone was observed a few times. V is TRBV7-9 and J is TRBJ1-2, with D perhaps TRBD1 (6 bases). V was shortened by 0 bases and J by 6 bases, with 8 bases between the two germline ends. The CDR3 spans 13 residues. Germline V gene sequence: CDR1 SEHNR, CDR2 FQNEAQ (reference sequence). CDR3 protein: CASSLANRDGYTF. CDR3 coding DNA: TGTGCCAGCAGCTTAGCGAACAGGGATGGCTACACCTTC.

With respect to this clone: One end of the junction varies from germline; a read error may be responsible. This chain links TRBV5-4 with TRBJ1-2; D remains unclear. The germline gives CDR1 SGHNT, CDR2 YYREEE (reference sequence). The CDR3 spans 13 residues. This CDR3 is CASSQGGSYGYTF. The CDR3 DNA sequence: TGCGCCAGCAGCCAAGGAGGCAGCTATGGCTACACCTTC.

The V and J genes are TRBV28 and TRBJ2-1, with 8 bases that match TRBD1. Trimming cost V 5 bases and J 6 bases; bases outside gene matches: 6. CDR1 MDHEN and CDR2 SYDVKM come from the germline V gene. The CDR3 loop spans 14 amino acids. The CDR3 nucleotides are TGTGCCAGCAGTGCCTGGACAGGGAGCAATGAGCAGTTCTTC. It encodes CASSAWTGSNEQFF.

The chain employs TRBV4-2 and TRBJ2-6, with a tentative D call TRBD2 (5 bases). CDR1 and CDR2 (germline): LGHNA, YNFKEQ. This CDR3 comprises 18 residues. V lost 0 bases and J 0 bases, leaving 12 bases between the germline ends. CDR3 nucleotide sequence: TGTGCCAGCAGCCAAGATCCCGGGGAAAGCTCTGGGGCCAACGTCCTGACTTTC. Translated: CASSQDPGESSGANVLTF.

This clone was observed a handful of times. The rearrangement uses TRBV6-6 and TRBJ2-7; maybe TRBD2 (5 bases). Trimming took 5 bases from V and 6 from J, leaving 17 bases between them. The CDR3 sequence is 14 residues long. The germline V gene encodes CDR1 MNHNY and CDR2 SVGAGI (reference sequence). The CDR3 DNA sequence: TGTGCCAGCAGTAGCCATGATAGACGGGGCGAGCAGTACTTC. Protein product: CASSSHDRRGEQYF.

As for this clone: This same CDR3 is encoded by further DNA sequences in the sample. This chain uses TRBV7-9 with TRBJ1-1, with a tentative D call TRBD1 (5 bases). The length of the CDR3 is 13 residues. Germline lookup yields CDR1 SEHNR and CDR2 FQNEAQ (reference sequence). The V gene lost 1 base and the J gene lost 5 bases, with 8 bases spanning the gap. CDR3 region: CASSLEEGTEAFF. For the CDR3, the DNA is TGTGCCAGCAGCTTAGAGGAGGGGACTGAAGCTTTCTTT.

This chain links TRBV5-1 with TRBJ2-1, with D perhaps matching TRBD2 (6 bases). Germline values: CDR1 SGHRS, CDR2 YFSETQ. This CDR3 is 17 amino acids long. V lost 3 bases to trimming and J lost 0 bases, with 16 bases between them. Here the CDR3 DNA reads TGCGCCAGCAGCTCTCTAGCGCGGTCGAGCTCCTACAATGAGCAGTTCTTC. Protein: CASSSLARSSSYNEQFF.

This clone has only a few counts. This sequence joins TRBV7-2 and TRBJ1-3; TRBD1 aligns across 7 bases. V gave up 4 bases and J gave up 3 bases; unmatched junction bases: 3. This CDR3 contains 14 residues. CDR1 and CDR2 (germline): SGHTA, FQGNSA. The DNA of the CDR3 is TGTGCCAGCAGCTCGACAGGGTTTGGAAACACCATATATTTT. Its protein product is CASSSTGFGNTIYF.

This clone has just a few counts. The gene calls are TRBV4-3 and TRBJ2-7; the D gene is possibly TRBD1 (6 bases). The CDR3 is 16 amino acids. CDR1 is LGHNA, CDR2 YSLEER, per germline. Trimming took off 0 bases at V and 4 bases at J, with 16 bases between the two ends. The CDR3: CASSQDSRGYRYEQYF. CDR3 DNA sequence: TGCGCCAGCAGCCAAGATTCGAGGGGGTATAGGTACGAGCAGTACTTC.

The V gene is TRBV7-8, the J gene TRBJ2-5, with 10 bases lining up with TRBD2. Looked up from germline, CDR1 is SGHVS and CDR2 is FQNEAQ. Germline trimming cut 4 bases from V and 0 bases from J; bases unmatched to any gene: 5. The CDR3 is 16 residues long. CDR3: CASSSWGTSDQETQYF. CDR3 nucleotide sequence: TGTGCCAGCAGCTCCTGGGGGACTAGCGACCAAGAGACCCAGTACTTC.

V usage is TRBV16 and J usage is TRBJ2-7, with TRBD1 matching 8 bases. Germline V CDR1 and CDR2: KGHSY, FQNENV. Trimming at V came to 2 bases and at J to 7 bases, leaving 4 bases not matched to a gene. This CDR3 comprises 13 residues. The CDR3 sequence: CASSQVRGQEQYF. CDR3 bases: TGTGCCAGCAGCCAAGTCAGGGGGCAAGAGCAGTACTTC.

This clone came up a few times. The chain employs TRBV30 and TRBJ2-7; D perhaps matches TRBD2 (6 bases). The CDR3 runs 12 residues. Trimming removed 2 bases from V and 6 bases from J, with 11 bases in between. Germline-derived CDR1 and CDR2 are GTSNPN and SVGIG (reference sequence). CDR3 coding DNA: TGTGCCTGGAGTCCGGGGGAATCCGAGCAGTACTTC. Encoded protein: CAWSPGESEQYF.

The V call is TRBV5-1, the J call TRBJ2-2; D possibly corresponds to TRBD1 (6 bases). V lost 3 bases and J lost 9, with 27 bases in between. From germline, CDR1 is SGHRS and CDR2 YFSETQ. The CDR3 consists of 18 residues. Here the CDR3 reads CASSSNPTRTGNSRELFF. CDR3 nucleotides: TGCGCCAGCAGCTCAAACCCTACAAGAACAGGGAACTCCCGGGAGCTGTTTTTT.

The chain has TRBV13 and TRBJ1-1, with D uncertain. Germline V gene sequence: CDR1 PRHDT, CDR2 FYEKMQ (reference sequence). The CDR3 covers 13 residues. V dropped 1 base and J dropped 0 bases, with 3 bases sitting between them. The CDR3 protein is CASSLVMNTEAFF. The DNA of the CDR3 is TGTGCCAGCAGCTTAGTAATGAACACTGAAGCTTTCTTT.

The J gene is TRBJ2-5, the V gene TRBV21-1; the listed D gene, TRBD1, was not tested against the DNA. TRBV21-1 is an annotated pseudogene. The CDR3 loop spans 14 amino acids. The CDR3 DNA reads as TGTGCCAGCAGCAAACTTCGGATTGGGCAGACCCAGTACTTC. It encodes CASSKLRIGQTQYF.

The CDR3 loop is CASSQDLGTGDDTQYF. In nucleotides, the CDR3 is TGTGCCAGCAGCCAAGATTTGGGGACAGGTGACGATACGCAGTATTTT. This chain uses TRBV4-2 with TRBJ2-3; 8 bases are a match to TRBD1. The J segment lost 6 bases and the V segment lost 0 bases, leaving 8 bases of the junction unmatched. Germline loops: CDR1 LGHNA, CDR2 YNFKEQ. CDR3 length: 16 amino acids.

V usage is TRBV7-2 and J usage is TRBJ1-5; 9 bases align to TRBD1. The CDR3 runs to 14 residues. The trim removed 4 bases at V and 5 bases at J, leaving 3 bases unmatched. Germline CDR1 SGHTA, CDR2 FQGNSA. The CDR3 nucleotides are TGTGCCAGCAGCTCACGACAGGGGGATCAGCCCCAGCATTTT. The encoded protein is CASSSRQGDQPQHF.

This clone has only a few counts. This chain links TRBV5-4 with TRBJ2-3, with TRBD1 matching over 7 bases. V lost 3 bases to trimming and J lost 6 bases; unmatched junction nucleotides: 7. Germline V CDR1 and CDR2: SGHNT, YYREEE (reference sequence). The CDR3 runs to 14 residues. The CDR3 sequence: CASSSAGGGDTQYF. The CDR3 nucleotides read TGTGCCAGCAGCTCAGCAGGGGGTGGGGATACGCAGTATTTT. The full variable domain, with the rest looked up from reference TRBV5-4 and TRBJ2-3, is ETGVTQSPTHLIKTRGQQVTLRCSSQSGHNTVSWYQQALGQGPQFIFQYYREEENGRGNFPPRFSGLQFPNYSSELNVNALELDDSALYLCASSSAGGGDTQYFGPGTRLTVL.